The rows below give T cell receptor beta chains drawn from one sample of a study of blood T cells in healthy people across ages. Each CDR3 protein gets one entry after TCRdb re-called the 5' RACE reads with MiXCR. The data hold nearly 800,000 distinct CDR3 sequences, with 20% to 25% observed a single time. The same sample was also used in a study of T cells of mothers and their children.

What was sequenced was blood. All receptors derive from a boy aged 5 to 17 in good health. Both conserved end residues are part of each CDR3. The order of the fields is J gene, V gene, D gene, clone size, CDR3 DNA, CDR3 protein. A D gene is named only where the DNA matches it firmly. The size field is filled for only some rows; it gives once, few, many or a size class.

J gene: TRBJ2-5
V gene: TRBV4-3
D gene: -
clone size: few
CDR3 DNA: TGCGCCAGCAGCCAAGATCCATGGCCGGAAGAGACCCAGTACTTC
CDR3 protein: CASSQDPWPEETQYF

J gene: TRBJ2-3
V gene: TRBV4-1
D gene: TRBD2
clone size: few
CDR3 DNA: TGCGCCAGCAGCCGAGCGGTAGCGGGGAGATCAGATACGCAGTATTTT
CDR3 protein: CASSRAVAGRSDTQYF

J gene: TRBJ1-5
V gene: TRBV7-8
D gene: TRBD1
clone size: -
CDR3 DNA: TGTGCCAGCAGCTTCGGACAGGGGGCTCAGCCCCAGCATTTT
CDR3 protein: CASSFGQGAQPQHF

J gene: TRBJ2-1
V gene: TRBV9
D gene: -
clone size: many
CDR3 DNA: TGTGCCAGCAGCCCAGGGTTTGAGCAGTTCTTC
CDR3 protein: CASSPGFEQFF

J gene: TRBJ2-4
V gene: TRBV6-2/TRBV6-3
D gene: -
clone size: few
CDR3 DNA: TGTGCCAGCAGCCCAGGGTTAAACATTCAGTACTTC
CDR3 protein: CASSPGLNIQYF

J gene: TRBJ2-7
V gene: TRBV20-1
D gene: -
clone size: -
CDR3 DNA: TGCAGTGCTAGAGACCACTGGACGGGGATCTACGAGCAGTACTTC
CDR3 protein: CSARDHWTGIYEQYF

J gene: TRBJ2-3
V gene: TRBV7-2
D gene: TRBD2
clone size: few
CDR3 DNA: TGTGCCAGCAGCTTACAGCGGGGGCTTATCACAGATACGCAGTATTTT
CDR3 protein: CASSLQRGLITDTQYF

J gene: TRBJ1-1
V gene: TRBV7-6
D gene: TRBD1
clone size: few
CDR3 DNA: TGTGCCAGCAGCCCGCAGGGGGGAAGGCAGGATGAAGCTTTCTTT
CDR3 protein: CASSPQGGRQDEAFF

J gene: TRBJ1-1
V gene: TRBV6-5
D gene: -
clone size: few
CDR3 DNA: TGTGCCAGCACCTACAGAAACGCGAACACTGAAGCTTTCTTT
CDR3 protein: CASTYRNANTEAFF

J gene: TRBJ2-5
V gene: TRBV28
D gene: TRBD1
clone size: few
CDR3 DNA: TGTGCCAGCAGTTTGGGACAGACGTACCAAGAGACCCAGTACTTC
CDR3 protein: CASSLGQTYQETQYF

J gene: TRBJ1-1
V gene: TRBV12-3/TRBV12-4
D gene: -
clone size: -
CDR3 DNA: TGTGCCAGCAGTTTTTGGCAAAACACTGAAGCTTTCTTT
CDR3 protein: CASSFWQNTEAFF

J gene: TRBJ2-6
V gene: TRBV27
D gene: -
clone size: -
CDR3 DNA: TGTGCCAGCAGTTTACCCAGGCGCTCTGGGGCCAACGTCCTGACTTTC
CDR3 protein: CASSLPRRSGANVLTF

J gene: TRBJ2-7
V gene: TRBV4-1
D gene: -
clone size: -
CDR3 DNA: TGCGCCAGCAGCCAAGTAGAGCGGGCCTCCTACGAGCAGTACTTC
CDR3 protein: CASSQVERASYEQYF

J gene: TRBJ1-1
V gene: TRBV28
D gene: -
clone size: -
CDR3 DNA: TGTGCCAGCAGTTCCTTTCGACACAGGATGAACACTGAAGCTTTCTTT
CDR3 protein: CASSSFRHRMNTEAFF

J gene: TRBJ1-4
V gene: TRBV10-3
D gene: -
clone size: few
CDR3 DNA: TGTGCCATCAGTGAGACCCAAGAAAAACTGTTTTTT
CDR3 protein: CAISETQEKLFF

J gene: TRBJ2-7
V gene: TRBV20-1
D gene: TRBD2
clone size: -
CDR3 DNA: TGCAGTGCTGCGGGAGCGTTTTCCTACGAGCAGTACTTC
CDR3 protein: CSAAGAFSYEQYF

J gene: TRBJ2-5
V gene: TRBV5-5
D gene: TRBD1
clone size: -
CDR3 DNA: TGTGCCAGCAGCTGGACAGGAACGGGGGAGACCCAGTACTTC
CDR3 protein: CASSWTGTGETQYF

J gene: TRBJ1-2
V gene: TRBV12-3/TRBV12-4
D gene: TRBD1
clone size: few
CDR3 DNA: TGTGCCAGCACCGAAACAGGGGGCTATGGCTACACCTTC
CDR3 protein: CASTETGGYGYTF

J gene: TRBJ2-6
V gene: TRBV12-3/TRBV12-4
D gene: -
clone size: -
CDR3 DNA: TGTGCCAGCAGTTTAGAGGAGGGCCTGGGGACCAACGTCCTGACTTTC
CDR3 protein: CASSLEEGLGTNVLTF

J gene: TRBJ2-5
V gene: TRBV29-1
D gene: -
clone size: few
CDR3 DNA: TGCAGCGTTGGGACGCCTCGAGAGACCCAGTACTTC
CDR3 protein: CSVGTPRETQYF

J gene: TRBJ1-4
V gene: TRBV29-1
D gene: TRBD1
clone size: few
CDR3 DNA: TGCAGCGTTGAAGACCAGGTTGCGACAGGGTATCCCGAAAAACTGTTTTTT
CDR3 protein: CSVEDQVATGYPEKLFF

J gene: TRBJ2-7
V gene: TRBV7-2
D gene: TRBD2
clone size: -
CDR3 DNA: TGTGCCAGCAGCTTAGGTCCGCGCGGGAGCTCCTACGAGCAGTACTTC
CDR3 protein: CASSLGPRGSSYEQYF

J gene: TRBJ1-1
V gene: TRBV20-1
D gene: -
clone size: -
CDR3 DNA: TGCAGTGCTAGAGTAAAGGGAATCAAAGCTTTCTTT
CDR3 protein: CSARVKGIKAFF

J gene: TRBJ2-5
V gene: TRBV4-3
D gene: -
clone size: few
CDR3 DNA: TGCGCCAGCAGCCAAGATCTGTCTAGTTTTATTGTCGCTTACTTC
CDR3 protein: CASSQDLSSFIVAYF

J gene: TRBJ2-1
V gene: TRBV15
D gene: -
clone size: few
CDR3 DNA: TGTGCCACCAGCAGAGATGTACTCCCGGGGGATGAGCAGTTCTTC
CDR3 protein: CATSRDVLPGDEQFF

J gene: TRBJ2-2
V gene: TRBV4-3
D gene: -
clone size: -
CDR3 DNA: TGCGCCAGCAGCCAAGAGATACTTACGAACACCGGGGAGCTGTTTTTT
CDR3 protein: CASSQEILTNTGELFF

J gene: TRBJ2-5
V gene: TRBV29-1
D gene: -
clone size: -
CDR3 DNA: TGCAGCGTTGAAGATCCCGGGAAAACGCGGACCCAGTACTTC
CDR3 protein: CSVEDPGKTRTQYF

J gene: TRBJ1-6
V gene: TRBV7-8
D gene: TRBD1
clone size: few
CDR3 DNA: TGTGCCAGCAGCTTGGAGGGGGCTGGCTATAATTCACCCCTCCACTTT
CDR3 protein: CASSLEGAGYNSPLHF

J gene: TRBJ1-6
V gene: TRBV18
D gene: TRBD1
clone size: -
CDR3 DNA: TGTGCCAGCTCACCAGGGACAGGGGGCTATTCACCCCTCCACTTT
CDR3 protein: CASSPGTGGYSPLHF

J gene: TRBJ2-6
V gene: TRBV28
D gene: TRBD1
clone size: -
CDR3 DNA: TGTGCCAGCAGGGAGGACAGGGGCGTCTCTGGGGCCAACGTCCTGACTTTC
CDR3 protein: CASREDRGVSGANVLTF

J gene: TRBJ2-5
V gene: TRBV9
D gene: TRBD2
clone size: -
CDR3 DNA: TGTGCCAGCAGCGTAGGAGGACTAGCGGGAGTGGAGACCCAGTACTTC
CDR3 protein: CASSVGGLAGVETQYF

J gene: TRBJ2-2
V gene: TRBV7-6
D gene: -
clone size: few
CDR3 DNA: TGTGCCAGCAGCTTAGGGCTTCGGTCCGGGGAGCTGTTTTTT
CDR3 protein: CASSLGLRSGELFF

J gene: TRBJ2-6
V gene: TRBV29-1
D gene: -
clone size: -
CDR3 DNA: TGCAGCGTTGAAGGGCAGGAATACTCTGGGGCCAACGTCCTGACTTTC
CDR3 protein: CSVEGQEYSGANVLTF

J gene: TRBJ1-1
V gene: TRBV6-2/TRBV6-3
D gene: TRBD1
clone size: -
CDR3 DNA: TGTGCCAGCAGTCACCTAACGCAGGGGGCAGGGACTGAAGCTTTCTTT
CDR3 protein: CASSHLTQGAGTEAFF

J gene: TRBJ1-1
V gene: TRBV12-3/TRBV12-4
D gene: -
clone size: -
CDR3 DNA: TGTGCCAGCAGTTTGGAGTGGGGGGGGGCTGAAGCTTTCTTT
CDR3 protein: CASSLEWGGAEAFF

J gene: TRBJ2-5
V gene: TRBV28
D gene: -
clone size: few
CDR3 DNA: TGTGCCAGCAGTTTATGGGGAGGCCCTGAGACCCAGTACTTC
CDR3 protein: CASSLWGGPETQYF

J gene: TRBJ2-5
V gene: TRBV24-1
D gene: -
clone size: -
CDR3 DNA: TGTGCCATCAGTGAGGGGGTCGCCCGGGGGACCCAGTACTTC
CDR3 protein: CAISEGVARGTQYF

J gene: TRBJ2-7
V gene: TRBV28
D gene: -
clone size: few
CDR3 DNA: TGTGCCAGCTGCGATAACGAGCAGTACTTC
CDR3 protein: CASCDNEQYF

J gene: TRBJ1-1
V gene: TRBV2
D gene: TRBD1
clone size: -
CDR3 DNA: TGTGCCAGCAGTGGACAGGGGAAGGGCACTGAAGCTTTCTTT
CDR3 protein: CASSGQGKGTEAFF

J gene: TRBJ2-4
V gene: TRBV7-2
D gene: -
clone size: few
CDR3 DNA: TGTGCCAGCAGCTTAGGCCCACCAACCAAAAACATTCAGTACTTC
CDR3 protein: CASSLGPPTKNIQYF

J gene: TRBJ2-1
V gene: TRBV7-9
D gene: -
clone size: few
CDR3 DNA: TGTGCCAGCAGCTTGTGGGCATTACATTACGATGAGCAGTTCTTC
CDR3 protein: CASSLWALHYDEQFF

J gene: TRBJ2-5
V gene: TRBV6-6
D gene: -
clone size: -
CDR3 DNA: TGTGCCAGCATTCGGGACAGCGGGGGTTTGGAGACCCAGTACTTC
CDR3 protein: CASIRDSGGLETQYF

J gene: TRBJ2-7
V gene: TRBV20-1
D gene: -
clone size: -
CDR3 DNA: TGCAGTGCTAGCCGTGACTTAAGCTCCTACGAGCAGTACTTC
CDR3 protein: CSASRDLSSYEQYF

J gene: TRBJ2-3
V gene: TRBV14
D gene: TRBD1
clone size: few
CDR3 DNA: TGTGCCAGCAGCCAGCGGACAGGCTTAAGCACAGATACGCAGTATTTT
CDR3 protein: CASSQRTGLSTDTQYF

J gene: TRBJ2-2
V gene: TRBV5-1
D gene: TRBD2
clone size: few
CDR3 DNA: TGCGCCAGCAACCTAGCGGGAGGCACCGGGGAGCTGTTTTTT
CDR3 protein: CASNLAGGTGELFF

J gene: TRBJ2-7
V gene: TRBV20-1
D gene: TRBD2
clone size: few
CDR3 DNA: TGCAGTGCGCCGGGAGGCCAGCGGGTCCGGTGGGGGTACGAGCAGTACTTC
CDR3 protein: CSAPGGQRVRWGYEQYF

J gene: TRBJ1-6
V gene: TRBV27
D gene: -
clone size: once
CDR3 DNA: TGTGCCAGCAGTTTTAGTAAGGGCGGCAATTCACCCCTCCACTTT
CDR3 protein: CASSFSKGGNSPLHF

J gene: TRBJ1-3
V gene: TRBV28
D gene: TRBD1
clone size: -
CDR3 DNA: TGTGCCAGCAGTGGACAGGGTTCTAACTCTGGAAACACCATATATTTT
CDR3 protein: CASSGQGSNSGNTIYF

J gene: TRBJ1-2
V gene: TRBV28
D gene: TRBD1
clone size: few
CDR3 DNA: TGTGCCACCTCGGGGACAGCATTTTATGGCTACACCTTC
CDR3 protein: CATSGTAFYGYTF

J gene: TRBJ2-3
V gene: TRBV2
D gene: TRBD2
clone size: few
CDR3 DNA: TGTGCCAGCAGTGAATTATTGGGACTAGCGGTAGAACCTCTTAGCACAGATACGCAGTATTTT
CDR3 protein: CASSELLGLAVEPLSTDTQYF